The T cell receptor beta chain described here comes from a study of blood T cell repertoires in COVID-19. As processed by the authors: Quantification of nucleated cells was approximated via reference gene primer amplification. Data came from immunoSEQ multiplex PCR; TCRdb stores just in-frame clones and leaves some out. V and J calls and clone size come straight from that table; D and trimming were deduced from the DNA. The sample holds tens of thousands of clones; around 77% are singletons and the top ten take 2% to 2.5%. This TCR derives from a man between 70 and 80 years old with COVID-19, enrolled during active disease. Material for sequencing was peripheral blood.

CDR3 in amino acids: CASSVELHTEAFF. The CDR3 DNA sequence: TGTGCCAGCAGCGTAGAGCTGCACACTGAAGCTTTCTTT. The chain carries TRBV9 and TRBJ1-1, with D uncertain. Germline-derived CDR1 and CDR2 are SGDLS and YYNGEE. This CDR3 contains 13 residues. Trimming left V 0 bases short and J 3 bases short, with 6 bases between.